This TCR beta chain was sequenced during a study of T cell responses to AZD1222 COVID-19 vaccine. Findings of the study overall: Reports say nearly half of spike-specific TCRs go after unmutated variant regions. Recipients of two AZD1222 doses showed rising Spike-specific TCR breadth and depth. White British people made up most donors, females outnumbered males, and clonal diversity was possibly underestimated.

Comments on this clone: The antigen is not known.

Produced via immunoSEQ multiplex PCR; TCRdb's table is partial and in-frame only. This table holds roughly 200,000 clones, 85% to 95% found once. The germline V gene has CDR1 LGHDT and CDR2 YNNKEL (reference sequence). This CDR3 region has 14 residues. V lost 4 bases and J lost 1, with 10 bases in between. The sequences come from peripheral blood, collected on day 0 of MenACWY control vaccination. The rearrangement joins TRBV3-1 (or the pseudogene TRBV3-2) to TRBJ1-1; D is unresolved. The TCR originated in an adult in good health. The CDR3 is CASSLQWTNTEAFF. The CDR3 coding sequence is TGTGCCAGCAGCCTACAATGGACGAACACTGAAGCTTTCTTT.